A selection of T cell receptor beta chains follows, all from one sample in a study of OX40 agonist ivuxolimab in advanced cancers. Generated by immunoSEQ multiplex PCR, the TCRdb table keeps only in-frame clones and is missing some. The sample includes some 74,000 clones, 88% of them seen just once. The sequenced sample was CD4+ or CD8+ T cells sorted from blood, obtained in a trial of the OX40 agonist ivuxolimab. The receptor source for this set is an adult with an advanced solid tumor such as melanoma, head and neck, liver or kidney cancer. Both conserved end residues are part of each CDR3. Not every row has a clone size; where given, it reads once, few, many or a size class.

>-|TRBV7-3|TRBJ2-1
CASSLNTEDRRFF
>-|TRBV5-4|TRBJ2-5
CASSFRDRGRETQYF
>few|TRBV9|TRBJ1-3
CASSVGMVRGTGNTIYF
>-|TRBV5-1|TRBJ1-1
CASSPRDRVSTEAFF
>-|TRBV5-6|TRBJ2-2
CASSLLGLAGNTGELFF
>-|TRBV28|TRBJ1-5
CASSGLQGSQPQHF
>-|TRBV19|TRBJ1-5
CASSIKDRGGNQPQHF
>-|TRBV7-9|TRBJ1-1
CASSSGLRGDGERAFF
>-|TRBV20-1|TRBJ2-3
CSATQYTQYF
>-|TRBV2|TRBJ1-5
CASSHTGTGGSSNQPQHF
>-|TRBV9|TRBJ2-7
CASSEASGIEQYF
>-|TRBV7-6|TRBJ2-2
CASRLDPGVRTGELFF
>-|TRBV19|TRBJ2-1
CASKERGAGRPYNEQFF
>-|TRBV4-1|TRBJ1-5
CASSHYGQGVFDQPQHF
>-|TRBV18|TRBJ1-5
CASSPTGEEGQPQHF
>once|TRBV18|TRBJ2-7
CASSPGTGPYEQYF
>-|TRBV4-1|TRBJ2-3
CASSQVGVLADTQYF
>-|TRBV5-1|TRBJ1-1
CASSPRQGSGAFF
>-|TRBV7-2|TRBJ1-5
CASSLAGPNQPQHF
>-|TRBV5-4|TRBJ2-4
CASSLDFAGSGAKNIQYF
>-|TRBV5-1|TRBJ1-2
CASSLPVGQGANYGYTF
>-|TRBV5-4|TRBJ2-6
CASSLASGSGANVLTF
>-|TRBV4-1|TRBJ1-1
CASSQVVNTEAFF
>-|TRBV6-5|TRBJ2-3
CASRGLGTDTQYF
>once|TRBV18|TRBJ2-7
CASSPQLGDEQYF
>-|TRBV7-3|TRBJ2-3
CASSLDSGSGDTQYF
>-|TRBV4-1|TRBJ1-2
CASSQDQNNRKGYTF
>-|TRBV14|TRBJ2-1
CASSQDNSPRDKEYNEQFF
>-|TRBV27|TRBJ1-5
CASSRYRGNQPQHF
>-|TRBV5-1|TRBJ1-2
CASSLGYGYTF
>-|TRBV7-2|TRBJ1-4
CASSPDRNINEKLFF
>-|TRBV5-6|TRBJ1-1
CASSLWGARTEAFF
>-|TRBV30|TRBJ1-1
CAWSVHPVNTEAFF